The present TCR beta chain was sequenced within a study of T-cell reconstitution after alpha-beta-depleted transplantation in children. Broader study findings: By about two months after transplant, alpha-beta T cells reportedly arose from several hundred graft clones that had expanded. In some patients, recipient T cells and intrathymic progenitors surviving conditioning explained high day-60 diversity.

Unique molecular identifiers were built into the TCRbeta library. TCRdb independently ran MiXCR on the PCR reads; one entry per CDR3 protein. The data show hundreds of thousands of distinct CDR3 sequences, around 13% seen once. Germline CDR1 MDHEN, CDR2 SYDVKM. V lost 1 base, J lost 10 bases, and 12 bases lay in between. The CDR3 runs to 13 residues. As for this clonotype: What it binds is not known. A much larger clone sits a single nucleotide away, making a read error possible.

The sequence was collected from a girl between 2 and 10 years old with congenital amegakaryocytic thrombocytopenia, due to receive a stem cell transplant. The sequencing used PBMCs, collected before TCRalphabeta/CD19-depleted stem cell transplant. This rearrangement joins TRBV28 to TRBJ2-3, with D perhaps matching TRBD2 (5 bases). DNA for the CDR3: TGTGCCAGCAGTTTATATGTGAGCGGTTCGCAGTATTTT. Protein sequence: CASSLYVSGSQYF.